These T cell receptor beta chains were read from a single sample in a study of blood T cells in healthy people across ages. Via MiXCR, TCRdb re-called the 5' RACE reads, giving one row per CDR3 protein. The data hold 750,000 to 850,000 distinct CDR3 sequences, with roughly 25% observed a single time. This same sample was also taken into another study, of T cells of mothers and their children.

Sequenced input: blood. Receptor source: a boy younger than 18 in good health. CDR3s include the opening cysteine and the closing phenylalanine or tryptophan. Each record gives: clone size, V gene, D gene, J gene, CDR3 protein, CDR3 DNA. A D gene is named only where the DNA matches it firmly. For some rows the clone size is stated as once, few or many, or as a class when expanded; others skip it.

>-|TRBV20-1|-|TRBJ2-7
CSARREGGNYEQYF
TGCAGTGCTAGGAGAGAAGGGGGGAACTACGAGCAGTACTTC
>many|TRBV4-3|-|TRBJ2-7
CASSQAFLAERTYEQYF
TGCGCCAGCAGCCAAGCTTTTCTTGCGGAACGAACCTACGAGCAGTACTTC
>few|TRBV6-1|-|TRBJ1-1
CASSGRQVRTEAFF
TGTGCCAGCAGTGGGAGACAGGTCCGCACTGAAGCTTTCTTT
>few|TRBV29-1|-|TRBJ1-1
CSDMTEPHEAFF
TGCAGCGACATGACAGAACCTCATGAAGCTTTCTTT
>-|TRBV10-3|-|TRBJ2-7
CAISEQSNEQYF
TGTGCCATCAGTGAACAGTCAAACGAGCAGTACTTC
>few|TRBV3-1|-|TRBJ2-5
CASTAKQETQYF
TGTGCCAGCACGGCCAAACAAGAGACCCAGTACTTC
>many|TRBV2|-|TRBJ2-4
CASSAARGRGIQYF
TGTGCCAGCAGTGCGGCTAGGGGAAGAGGCATTCAGTACTTC
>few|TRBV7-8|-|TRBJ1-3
CASSLRSGNTIYF
TGTGCCAGCAGCTTAAGGTCGGGAAACACCATATATTTT
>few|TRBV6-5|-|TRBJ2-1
CASSKSPGDYNEQFF
TGTGCCAGCAGTAAAAGTCCAGGGGACTACAATGAGCAGTTCTTC
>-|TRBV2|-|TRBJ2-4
CASNDGIAKNIQYF
TGTGCCAGCAATGACGGAATAGCCAAAAACATTCAGTACTTC
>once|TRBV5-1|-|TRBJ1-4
CASSLGRKNEKLFF
TGCGCCAGCAGCTTGGGCAGGAAAAATGAAAAACTGTTTTTT
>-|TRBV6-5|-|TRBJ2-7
CASSPEVAGTYEQYF
TGTGCCAGCAGTCCCGAGGTTGCAGGCACCTACGAGCAGTACTTC
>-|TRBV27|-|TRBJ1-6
CASSSLSFSPLHF
TGTGCCAGCAGTTCTTTATCGTTTTCACCCCTCCACTTT
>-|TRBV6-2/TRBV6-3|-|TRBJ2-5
CASSYGTVQETQYF
TGTGCCAGCAGTTACGGGACGGTCCAAGAGACCCAGTACTTC
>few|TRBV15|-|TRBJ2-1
CATSRDVVELNLYNEQFF
TGTGCCACCAGCAGAGATGTGGTCGAACTTAACCTTTACAATGAGCAGTTCTTC
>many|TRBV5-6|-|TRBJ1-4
CASSLVIVDSPNEKLFF
TGTGCCAGCAGCCTGGTGATCGTGGACAGCCCTAATGAAAAACTGTTTTTT
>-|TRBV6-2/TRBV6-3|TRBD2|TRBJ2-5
CASSYAAGAVEETRYF
TGTGCCAGCAGTTACGCGGCGGGAGCAGTGGAAGAGACCCGGTACTTC
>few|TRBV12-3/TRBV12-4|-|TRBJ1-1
CASSLGAGTEAFF
TGTGCCAGCAGCCTGGGGGCCGGCACTGAAGCTTTCTTT
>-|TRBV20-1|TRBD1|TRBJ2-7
CSATDIRDSYEQYF
TGCAGTGCTACCGACATCCGGGACAGCTACGAGCAGTACTTC
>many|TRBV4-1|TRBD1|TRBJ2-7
CASSPGNRGLIEQYF
TGCGCCAGCAGCCCCGGGAACAGGGGGCTGATAGAGCAGTACTTC
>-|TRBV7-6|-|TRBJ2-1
CASSPKAPESDVTIYNDQFF
TGTGCCAGCAGCCCGAAGGCACCAGAGTCAGACGTCACTATATACAATGACCAGTTCTTC
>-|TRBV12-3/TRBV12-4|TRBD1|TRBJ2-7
CASSLSPGTGPYEQYF
TGTGCCAGCAGTTTATCTCCCGGGACAGGGCCCTACGAGCAGTACTTC
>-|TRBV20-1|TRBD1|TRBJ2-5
CSARTGTEGETQYF
TGCAGTGCTAGAACCGGGACAGAGGGGGAGACCCAGTACTTC
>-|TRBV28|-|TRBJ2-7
CASKGSLVEQYF
TGTGCCAGCAAGGGCTCTCTTGTGGAGCAGTACTTC
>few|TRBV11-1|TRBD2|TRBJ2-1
CASSLAGGGSLYNEQFF
TGTGCCAGCAGCTTAGCTGGCGGGGGGTCCCTATACAATGAGCAGTTCTTC
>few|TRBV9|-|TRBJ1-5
CASSVGPASNQPQHF
TGTGCCAGCAGCGTAGGCCCAGCTAGCAATCAGCCCCAGCATTTT
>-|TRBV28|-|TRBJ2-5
CASSLRDSYEQSF
TGTGCCAGCAGTCTCCGGGATTCCTACGAGCAGTCCTTC